This T cell receptor beta chain was identified in a study of T-cell reconstitution after alpha-beta-depleted transplantation in children. Overall study findings and caveats: The high TCRbeta diversity at day 60 in some patients came from surviving recipient T cells and thymic progenitors. A year post-transplant, T-cell counts and diversity derived mostly from newly produced T cells.

With respect to this clonotype: Its cognate antigen is unknown.

Using unique molecular identifiers, the investigators prepared the TCRbeta library. MiXCR, run by TCRdb on the PCR reads, gives a single entry per CDR3 protein. Of nearly 200,000 distinct CDR3 sequences listed, about 6% are singletons. The V segment lost 0 bases and the J segment 5 bases; nucleotides outside the gene matches: 7. This CDR3 comprises 17 residues. In germline, CDR1 is LGHNA, CDR2 YNFKEQ. The chain has TRBV4-2 and TRBJ2-3; 11 bases match TRBD1. The input for sequencing was PBMCs, taken before TCRalphabeta/CD19-depleted stem cell transplant. This sequence was found in a girl under three years old with combined immunodeficiency, due to receive a stem cell transplant. This chain's CDR3 is CASSQDERGQGEDTQYF. As DNA, the CDR3 is TGTGCCAGCAGCCAAGATGAAAGGGGACAGGGGGAAGATACGCAGTATTTT.